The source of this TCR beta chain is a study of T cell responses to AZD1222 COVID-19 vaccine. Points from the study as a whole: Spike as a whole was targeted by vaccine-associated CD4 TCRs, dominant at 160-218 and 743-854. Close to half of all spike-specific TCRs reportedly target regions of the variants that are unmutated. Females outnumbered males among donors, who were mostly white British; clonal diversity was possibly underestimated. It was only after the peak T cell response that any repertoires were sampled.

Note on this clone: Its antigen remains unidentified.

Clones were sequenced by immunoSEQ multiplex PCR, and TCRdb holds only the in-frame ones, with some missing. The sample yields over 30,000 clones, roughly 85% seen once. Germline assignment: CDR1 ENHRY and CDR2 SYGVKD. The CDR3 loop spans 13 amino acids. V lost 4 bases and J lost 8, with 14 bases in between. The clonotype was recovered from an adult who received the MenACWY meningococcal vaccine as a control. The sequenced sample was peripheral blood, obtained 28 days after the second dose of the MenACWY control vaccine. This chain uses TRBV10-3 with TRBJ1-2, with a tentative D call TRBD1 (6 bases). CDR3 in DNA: TGTGCCATCAGTGGGAGGGGGACGGGAGGCTACACCTTC. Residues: CAISGRGTGGYTF.